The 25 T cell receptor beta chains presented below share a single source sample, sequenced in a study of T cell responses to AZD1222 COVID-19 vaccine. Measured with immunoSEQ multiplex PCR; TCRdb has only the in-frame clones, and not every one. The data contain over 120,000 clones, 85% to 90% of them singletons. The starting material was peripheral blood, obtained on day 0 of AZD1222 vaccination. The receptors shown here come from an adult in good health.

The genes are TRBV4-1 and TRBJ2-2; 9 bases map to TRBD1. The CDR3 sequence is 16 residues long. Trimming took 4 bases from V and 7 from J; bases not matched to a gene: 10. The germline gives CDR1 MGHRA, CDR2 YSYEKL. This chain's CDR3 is CASSPAGTGSGGELFF. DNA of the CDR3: TGCGCCAGCAGCCCGGCCGGGACAGGGTCGGGCGGGGAGCTGTTTTTT.

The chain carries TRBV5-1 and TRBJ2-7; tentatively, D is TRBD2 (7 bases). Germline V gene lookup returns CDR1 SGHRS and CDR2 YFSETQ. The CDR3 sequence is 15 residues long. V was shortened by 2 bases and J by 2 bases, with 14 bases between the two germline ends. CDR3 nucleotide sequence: TGCGCCAGCAGCTTAGGGGGAGGGAGTACCTACGAGCAGTACTTC. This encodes CASSLGGGSTYEQYF.

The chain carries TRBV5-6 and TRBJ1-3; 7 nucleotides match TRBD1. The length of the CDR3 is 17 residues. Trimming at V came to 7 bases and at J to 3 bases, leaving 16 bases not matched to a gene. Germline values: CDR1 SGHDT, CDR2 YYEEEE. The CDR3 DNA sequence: TGTGCCAGCTCCAGCTTACGGTACAGGGGAATTGGAAACACCATATATTTT. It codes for CASSSLRYRGIGNTIYF.

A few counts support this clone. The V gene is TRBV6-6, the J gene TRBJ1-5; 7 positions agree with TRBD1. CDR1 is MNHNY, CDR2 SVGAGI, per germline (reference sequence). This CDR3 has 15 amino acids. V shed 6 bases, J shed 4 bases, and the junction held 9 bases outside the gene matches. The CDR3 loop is CASREDDRVNQPQHF. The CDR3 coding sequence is TGTGCCAGCAGGGAAGATGACAGGGTTAATCAGCCCCAGCATTTT.

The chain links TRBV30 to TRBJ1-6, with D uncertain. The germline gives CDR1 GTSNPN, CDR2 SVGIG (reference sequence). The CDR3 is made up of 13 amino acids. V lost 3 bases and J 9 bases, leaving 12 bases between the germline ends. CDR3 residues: CAWSLGSGSPLHF. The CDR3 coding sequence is TGTGCCTGGAGCCTGGGGTCCGGTTCACCCCTCCACTTT. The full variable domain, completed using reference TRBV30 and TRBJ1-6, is SQTIHQWPATLVQPVGSPLSLECTVEGTSNPNLYWYRQAAGRGLQLLFYSVGIGQISSEVPQNLSASRPQDRQFILSSKKLLLSDSGFYLCAWSLGSGSPLHFGNGTRLTVT.

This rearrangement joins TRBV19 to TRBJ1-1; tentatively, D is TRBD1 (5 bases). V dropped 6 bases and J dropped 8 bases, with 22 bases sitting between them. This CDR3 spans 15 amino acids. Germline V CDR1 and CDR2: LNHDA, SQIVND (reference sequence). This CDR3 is CASRGRYAGASEAFF. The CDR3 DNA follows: TGTGCCAGTAGGGGACGATACGCCGGAGCCTCCGAAGCTTTCTTT. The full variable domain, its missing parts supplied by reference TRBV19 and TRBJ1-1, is DGGITQSPKYLFRKEGQNVTLSCEQNLNHDAMYWYRQDPGQGLRLIYYSQIVNDFQKGDIAEGYSVSREKKESFPLTVTSAQKNPTAFYLCASRGRYAGASEAFFGQGTRLTVV.

CDR3 loop: CASREGGGTDTQYF. DNA of the CDR3: TGCGCCAGCAGGGAAGGGGGTGGGACAGATACGCAGTATTTT. The chain couples TRBV5-1 to TRBJ2-3; tentatively, D is TRBD1 (6 bases). CDR3 length equals 14 residues. Per the germline V gene, CDR1 is SGHRS and CDR2 is YFSETQ. Trimming pared 5 bases from V and 3 bases from J, leaving 13 bases between.

CDR3 sequence reads: CASSYEVLAGSGNQPQHF. CDR3 nucleotides: TGTGCCAGCAGTTACGAGGTATTAGCAGGGTCGGGCAATCAGCCCCAGCATTTT. The rearrangement links TRBV6-2 or TRBV6-3 to TRBJ1-5, with D perhaps TRBD1 (5 bases). CDR1 is MNHEY, CDR2 SVGEGT, per germline. The CDR3 sequence is 18 residues long. Trimming removed 2 bases from V and 2 bases from J, with 19 bases in between.

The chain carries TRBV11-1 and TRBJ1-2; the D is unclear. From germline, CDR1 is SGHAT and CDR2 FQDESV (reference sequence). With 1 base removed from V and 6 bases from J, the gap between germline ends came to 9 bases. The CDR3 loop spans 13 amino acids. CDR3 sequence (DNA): TGTGCCAGCAGCTTAGGTGGCCGGGATGGCTACACCTTC. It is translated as CASSLGGRDGYTF.

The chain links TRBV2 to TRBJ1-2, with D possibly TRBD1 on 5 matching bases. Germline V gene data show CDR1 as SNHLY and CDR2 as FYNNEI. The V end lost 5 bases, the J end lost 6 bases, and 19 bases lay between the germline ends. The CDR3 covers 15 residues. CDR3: CASSSRRETGDGYTF. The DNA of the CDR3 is TGTGCCAGCAGTTCACGGAGGGAAACAGGCGATGGCTACACCTTC.

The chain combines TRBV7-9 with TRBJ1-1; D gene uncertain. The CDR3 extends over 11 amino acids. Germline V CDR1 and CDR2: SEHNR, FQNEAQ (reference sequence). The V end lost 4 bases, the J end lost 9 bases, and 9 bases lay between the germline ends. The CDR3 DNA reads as TGTGCCAGCAGCTCCTCGGAGAAAGCTTTCTTT. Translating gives CASSSSEKAFF.

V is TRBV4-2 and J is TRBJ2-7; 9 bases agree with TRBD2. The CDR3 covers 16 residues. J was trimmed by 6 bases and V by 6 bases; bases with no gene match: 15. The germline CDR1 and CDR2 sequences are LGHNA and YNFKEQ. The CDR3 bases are TGTGCCAGCAGGTCCTGGGGGGTAGCGGGGGAAGGCGAGCAGTACTTC. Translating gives CASRSWGVAGEGEQYF.

The CDR3 sequence is CASSVFPGLLAGELFF. The CDR3 DNA sequence: TGTGCCAGCAGTGTATTTCCGGGACTCTTGGCCGGGGAGCTGTTTTTT. The V gene is TRBV6-1, the J gene TRBJ2-2; a possible D gene is TRBD2 (6 bases). The V and J ends lost 4 bases and 6 bases respectively, with 18 bases between them. The germline gives CDR1 MNHNS, CDR2 SASEGT. This CDR3 is built from 16 residues.

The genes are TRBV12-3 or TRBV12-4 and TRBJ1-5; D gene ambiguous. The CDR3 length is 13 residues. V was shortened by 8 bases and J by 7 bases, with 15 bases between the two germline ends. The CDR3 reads CASVSGVGQPQHF. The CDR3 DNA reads TGTGCCAGCGTCTCCGGGGTTGGCCAGCCCCAGCATTTT.

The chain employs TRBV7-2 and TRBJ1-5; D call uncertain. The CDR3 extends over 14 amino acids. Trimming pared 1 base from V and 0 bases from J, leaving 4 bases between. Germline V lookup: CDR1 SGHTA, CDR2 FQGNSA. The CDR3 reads CASSLEVSNQPQHF. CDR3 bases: TGTGCCAGCAGCTTAGAAGTTAGCAATCAGCCCCAGCATTTT.

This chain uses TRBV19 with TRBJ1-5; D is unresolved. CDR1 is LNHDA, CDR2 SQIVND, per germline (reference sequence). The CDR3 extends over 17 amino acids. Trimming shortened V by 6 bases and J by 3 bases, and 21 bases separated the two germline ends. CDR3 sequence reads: CASRSEPSASHNQPQHF. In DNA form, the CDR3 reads TGTGCCAGTAGATCGGAGCCATCGGCCAGCCACAATCAGCCCCAGCATTTT.

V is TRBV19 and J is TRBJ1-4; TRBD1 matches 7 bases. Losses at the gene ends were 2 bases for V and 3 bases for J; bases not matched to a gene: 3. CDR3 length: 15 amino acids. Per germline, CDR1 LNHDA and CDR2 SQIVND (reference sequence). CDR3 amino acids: CASSIPGQPNEKLFF. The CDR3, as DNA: TGTGCCAGTAGTATACCGGGACAGCCTAATGAAAAACTGTTTTTT.

CDR3: CASSYQNTEAFF. The DNA for the CDR3 is TGTGCCAGCAGTTACCAGAACACTGAAGCTTTCTTT. The genes are TRBV6-5 and TRBJ1-1; no clear D gene. V lost 2 bases, J lost 1 base, and 2 bases lay in between. CDR3 length equals 12 residues. CDR1 MNHEY and CDR2 SVGAGI come from the germline V gene.

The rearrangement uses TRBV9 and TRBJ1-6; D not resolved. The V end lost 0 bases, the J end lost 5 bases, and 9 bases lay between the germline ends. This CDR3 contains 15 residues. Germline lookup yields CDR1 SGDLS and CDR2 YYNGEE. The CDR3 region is CASSVVPGDNSPLHF. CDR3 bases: TGTGCCAGCAGCGTAGTGCCAGGAGATAATTCACCCCTCCACTTT.

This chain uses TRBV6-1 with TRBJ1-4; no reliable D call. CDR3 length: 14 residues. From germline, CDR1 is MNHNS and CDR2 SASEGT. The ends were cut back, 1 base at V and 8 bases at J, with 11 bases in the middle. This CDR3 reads CASSEGWGEEKLFF. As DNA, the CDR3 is TGTGCCAGCAGTGAAGGGTGGGGAGAAGAAAAACTGTTTTTT.

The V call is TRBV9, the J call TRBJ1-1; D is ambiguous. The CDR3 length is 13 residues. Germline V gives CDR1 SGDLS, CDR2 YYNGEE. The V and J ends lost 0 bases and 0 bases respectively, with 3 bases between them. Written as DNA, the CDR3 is TGTGCCAGCAGCGTAGTGGTGAACACTGAAGCTTTCTTT. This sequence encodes CASSVVVNTEAFF.

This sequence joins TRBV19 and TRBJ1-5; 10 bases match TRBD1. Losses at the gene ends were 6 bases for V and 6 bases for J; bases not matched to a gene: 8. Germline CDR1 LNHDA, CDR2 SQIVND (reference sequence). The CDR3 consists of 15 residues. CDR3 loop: CASRAGTGAVQPQHF. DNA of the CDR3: TGTGCCAGTAGGGCCGGGACAGGGGCGGTTCAGCCCCAGCATTTT.

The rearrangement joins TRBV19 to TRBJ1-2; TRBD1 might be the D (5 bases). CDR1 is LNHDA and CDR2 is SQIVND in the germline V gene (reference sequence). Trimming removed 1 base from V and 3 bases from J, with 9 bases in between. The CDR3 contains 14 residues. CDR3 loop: CASSIAGDHYGYTF. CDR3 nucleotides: TGTGCCAGTAGTATAGCGGGGGATCACTATGGCTACACCTTC.

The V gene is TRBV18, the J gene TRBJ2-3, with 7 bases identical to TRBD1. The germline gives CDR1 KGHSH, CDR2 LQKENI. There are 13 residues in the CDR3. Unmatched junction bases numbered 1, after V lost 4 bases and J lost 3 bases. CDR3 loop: CASSQQGTDTQYF. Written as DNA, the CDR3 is TGTGCCAGCTCACAACAGGGGACAGATACGCAGTATTTT.

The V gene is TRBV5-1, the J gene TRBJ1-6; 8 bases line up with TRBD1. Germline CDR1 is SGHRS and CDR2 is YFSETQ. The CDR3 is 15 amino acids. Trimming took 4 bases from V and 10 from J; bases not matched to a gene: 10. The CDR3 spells CASSPVDRGESPLHF. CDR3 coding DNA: TGCGCCAGCAGCCCCGTTGACAGGGGAGAATCACCCCTCCACTTT.